A single T cell receptor beta chain is shown here with its context. The CDR3 is 17 amino acids. V lost 5 bases, J lost 0 bases, and 10 bases stayed unmatched. Germline CDR1 and CDR2: SEHNR and FQNEAQ (reference sequence). The entry originates in a study of CD8 T cells in ankylosing spondylitis. TCRdb recomputed calls from the 5' RACE reads with MiXCR, one row per CDR3 protein. The sample contains about 320,000 distinct CDR3 sequences, around 10% of which appear only once. The TCR originated in a female donor with ankylosing spondylitis or in good health (not recorded which). This sequence joins TRBV7-9 and TRBJ2-7; 10 nucleotides match TRBD2. The sequenced sample was blood, either unsorted or a sorted T cell fraction (not recorded which). Here the CDR3 DNA reads TGTGCCAGCAGCCAAGGGGTACTAGCGGGGAGCTCCTACGAGCAGTACTTC. Amino acids: CASSQGVLAGSSYEQYF.